What follows are 27 T cell receptor beta chains derived from one specimen sequenced in a study of shared clonotypes between healthy human individuals. The table came from immunoSEQ multiplex PCR; TCRdb's copy has only in-frame clones and leaves some out. The sample includes approximately 530,000 clones, about 96% of them seen just once. Material: naive CD4+ T cells sorted from blood. The subset here: CD45RA+ positively selected. All receptors derive from a woman younger than 45 in good health.

V usage is TRBV28 and J usage is TRBJ2-2; D possibly corresponds to TRBD1 (6 bases). CDR3 length equals 15 residues. Trimming cost V 2 bases and J 4 bases, with 11 bases left between them. The germline V gene has CDR1 MDHEN and CDR2 SYDVKM. CDR3 in amino acids: CASSLPGAGTGELFF. DNA of the CDR3: TGTGCCAGCAGTTTACCAGGGGCAGGCACCGGGGAGCTGTTTTTT.

CDR3 amino acids: CASITGLAGSQGYEQYF. Written as DNA, the CDR3 is TGTGCCAGCATTACGGGACTAGCGGGATCACAAGGCTACGAGCAGTACTTC. This chain uses TRBV27 with TRBJ2-7; 13 positions agree with TRBD2. The trim removed 7 bases at V and 3 bases at J, leaving 12 bases unmatched. CDR1 is MNHEY, CDR2 SMNVEV, per germline (reference sequence). The CDR3 consists of 17 residues.

The chain couples TRBV27 to TRBJ1-2; TRBD1 agrees at 9 bases. Germline V gene sequence: CDR1 MNHEY, CDR2 SMNVEV (reference sequence). The CDR3 has 18 amino acids. The V and J ends lost 2 bases and 2 bases, in that order; junction bases with no gene match: 12. CDR3 in amino acids: CASSLVRTGEAVNYGYTF. The CDR3 DNA reads as TGTGCCAGCAGTTTAGTGCGGACAGGGGAGGCGGTCAACTATGGCTACACCTTC.

The chain carries TRBV28 and TRBJ2-7; D possibly corresponds to TRBD1 (6 bases). Germline CDR1 is MDHEN and CDR2 is SYDVKM. Trimming took 6 bases from V and 2 from J, leaving 14 bases between them. This CDR3 contains 14 residues. CDR3: CASSQGDRTYEQYF. The CDR3 DNA reads as TGTGCCAGCAGCCAAGGTGACAGGACCTACGAGCAGTACTTC. Combining the CDR3 with reference TRBV28 and TRBJ2-7 gives the whole variable domain DVKVTQSSRYLVKRTGEKVFLECVQDMDHENMFWYRQDPGLGLRLIYFSYDVKMKEKGDIPEGYSVSREKKERFSLILESASTNQTSMYLCASSQGDRTYEQYFGPGTRLTVT.

This chain connects TRBV5-4 to TRBJ2-2; 8 bases agree with TRBD2. Germline lookup yields CDR1 SGHNT and CDR2 YYREEE (reference sequence). Unmatched junction bases numbered 8, after V lost 2 bases and J lost 8 bases. The CDR3 extends over 15 amino acids. For the CDR3, the DNA is TGTGCCAGCAGCTTAGGCTCAAGCGGGAGAGGGGAGCTGTTTTTT. It encodes CASSLGSSGRGELFF.

The V gene is TRBV7-6, the J gene TRBJ1-5; 7 bases are a match to TRBD1. In germline, CDR1 is SGHVS, CDR2 FNYEAQ. Trimming removed 4 bases from V and 2 bases from J; junction bases left unmatched: 5. The CDR3 sequence is 15 residues long. The CDR3 protein is CASSSDRAGNQPQHF. As DNA, the CDR3 is TGTGCCAGCAGCTCCGACAGGGCAGGCAATCAGCCCCAGCATTTT.

On this clone itself: In the same sample, other DNA sequences code for this CDR3. The rearrangement uses TRBV18 and TRBJ2-7; the match to TRBD1 covers 7 bases. With V trimmed by 2 bases and J by 5 bases, 6 bases remained unmatched. The CDR3 sequence is 14 residues long. The germline CDR1 and CDR2 sequences are KGHSH and LQKENI. This CDR3 reads CASSPRQGDHEQYF. Written as DNA, the CDR3 is TGTGCCAGCTCACCAAGACAGGGAGACCACGAGCAGTACTTC.

This rearrangement joins TRBV19 to TRBJ2-2, with TRBD2 matching 8 bases. The CDR3 runs to 19 residues. Germline assignment: CDR1 LNHDA and CDR2 SQIVND (reference sequence). The ends lost 4 bases at V and 0 bases at J; junction bases unmatched: 13. The CDR3 loop reads CASSTSKASGRANTGELFF. CDR3 nucleotides: TGTGCCAGTAGTACCTCGAAGGCTAGCGGGCGTGCGAACACCGGGGAGCTGTTTTTT.

The chain recombines TRBV10-3 with TRBJ1-2; TRBD1 aligns across 9 bases. CDR1 is ENHRY, CDR2 SYGVKD, per germline. The CDR3 consists of 15 residues. V was clipped by 2 bases and J by 3 bases; unmatched bases: 4. CDR3 nucleotide sequence: TGTGCCATCAGTGAGATAGACAGGGGGGACTATGGCTACACCTTC. It codes for CAISEIDRGDYGYTF.

This clone was recorded once. The chain carries TRBV5-6 and TRBJ2-4, with no clear D. The CDR3 runs 15 residues. Germline V gives CDR1 SGHDT, CDR2 YYEEEE. V was shortened by 2 bases and J by 2 bases, with 11 bases between the two germline ends. The CDR3 DNA is TGTGCCAGCAGCTTCTCAGGCTTTCCCAAAAACATTCAGTACTTC. Encoded protein: CASSFSGFPKNIQYF.

The rearrangement joins TRBV30 to TRBJ1-2; D may be TRBD1 (5 bases). Germline V gives CDR1 GTSNPN, CDR2 SVGIG (reference sequence). The CDR3 is 14 residues long. V lost 4 bases, J lost 4 bases, and 16 bases lay in between. DNA of the CDR3: TGTGCCTGGACCCTTTCAGGGCTCGGCTATGGCTACACCTTC. This sequence encodes CAWTLSGLGYGYTF.

The chain is built from TRBV28 and TRBJ2-3, with D perhaps matching TRBD1 or TRBD2 (5 bases each). The CDR3 contains 13 residues. The ends were cut back, 3 bases at V and 5 bases at J, with 9 bases in the middle. Germline CDR1 reads MDHEN; CDR2 reads SYDVKM. The CDR3 here is CASSFGAEDTQYF. The DNA of the CDR3 is TGTGCCAGCAGTTTCGGGGCGGAAGATACGCAGTATTTT.

J is TRBJ2-4 and V is TRBV5-1; no reliable D call. Germline loops: CDR1 SGHRS, CDR2 YFSETQ. This CDR3 comprises 16 residues. Trimming shortened V by 3 bases and J by 0 bases, and 13 bases separated the two germline ends. The CDR3 spells CASSSIPALAKNIQYF. CDR3 nucleotides: TGCGCCAGCAGCTCCATTCCCGCCCTAGCCAAAAACATTCAGTACTTC.

The chain combines TRBV18 with TRBJ2-7; D is perhaps TRBD1 (6 bases). V lost 6 bases to trimming and J lost 3 bases, with 24 bases between them. Germline loops: CDR1 KGHSH, CDR2 LQKENI. CDR3 length: 17 amino acids. The DNA for the CDR3 is TGTGCCAGCTCTCAGCAAGACGGGACACCGGGCAGCTACGAGCAGTACTTC. As protein: CASSQQDGTPGSYEQYF.

This rearrangement joins TRBV5-1 to TRBJ2-2; D not certain. This CDR3 has 14 amino acids. CDR1 is SGHRS, CDR2 YFSETQ, per germline. The ends were cut back, 2 bases at V and 3 bases at J, with 8 bases in the middle. CDR3 residues: CASSLTGHTGELFF. The CDR3 DNA follows: TGCGCCAGCAGCTTAACTGGGCACACCGGGGAGCTGTTTTTT.

This clone has only one observation. This rearrangement joins TRBV18 to TRBJ2-7, with D perhaps matching TRBD2 (5 bases). V was shortened by 3 bases and J by 5 bases, with 14 bases between the two germline ends. Germline loops: CDR1 KGHSH, CDR2 LQKENI. The CDR3 spans 14 residues. The CDR3 bases are TGTGCCAGCTCACCGAATAGGGAGATTGACGAGCAGTACTTC. Translating it yields CASSPNREIDEQYF.

V is TRBV19 and J is TRBJ2-1; 10 nucleotides line up with TRBD2. CDR3 length: 14 residues. From germline, CDR1 is LNHDA and CDR2 SQIVND (reference sequence). The ends lost 8 bases at V and 7 bases at J; junction bases unmatched: 8. The chain's CDR3 is CASRSGRRNNEQFF. Written as DNA, the CDR3 is TGTGCCAGTCGTAGCGGGAGGAGAAATAATGAGCAGTTCTTC.

The chain joins TRBV4-1 to TRBJ2-1; 8 bases align to TRBD2. The ends lost 2 bases at V and 7 bases at J; junction bases unmatched: 10. CDR1 and CDR2 (germline): MGHRA, YSYEKL. This CDR3 has 16 residues. The CDR3: CASSQLGLVRGNEQFF. The CDR3 nucleotides read TGCGCCAGCAGCCAATTGGGACTAGTAAGAGGTAATGAGCAGTTCTTC.

The chain has TRBV28 and TRBJ2-7, with 7 positions matching TRBD1. This CDR3 is 14 amino acids long. Per the germline V gene, CDR1 is MDHEN and CDR2 is SYDVKM. V trimming: 3 bases; J trimming: 4 bases; junction bases outside the gene matches: 6. The CDR3: CASSFRNRGYEQYF. As DNA, the CDR3 is TGTGCCAGCAGTTTTAGGAACAGGGGTTACGAGCAGTACTTC. The whole variable domain, filled in from reference TRBV28 and TRBJ2-7, reads DVKVTQSSRYLVKRTGEKVFLECVQDMDHENMFWYRQDPGLGLRLIYFSYDVKMKEKGDIPEGYSVSREKKERFSLILESASTNQTSMYLCASSFRNRGYEQYFGPGTRLTVT.

About this clone itself: Within the sample, other DNA sequences also encode this same CDR3. J is TRBJ2-5 and V is TRBV28, with no clear D. Germline V gives CDR1 MDHEN, CDR2 SYDVKM. This CDR3 is 12 amino acids long. V lost 3 bases and J 5 bases, leaving 7 bases between the germline ends. In DNA form, the CDR3 reads TGTGCCAGCAGTTTTGGGAAGGAGACCCAGTACTTC. Encoded protein: CASSFGKETQYF.

In its sample, this clone was seen once. In nucleotides, the CDR3 is TGCGCCAGCAGCGTTGCCAAGAATAACTATGGCTACACCTTC. Protein sequence: CASSVAKNNYGYTF. This rearrangement joins TRBV5-1 to TRBJ1-2; D gene ambiguous. This CDR3 region has 14 residues. V was shortened by 4 bases and J by 1 base, with 11 bases between the two germline ends. Germline CDR1 is SGHRS and CDR2 is YFSETQ. Supplemented by reference TRBV5-1 and TRBJ1-2, the full variable domain reads KAGVTQTPRYLIKTRGQQVTLSCSPISGHRSVSWYQQTPGQGLQFLFEYFSETQRNKGNFPGRFSGRQFSNSRSEMNVSTLELGDSALYLCASSVAKNNYGYTFGSGTRLTVV.

The chain couples TRBV28 to TRBJ1-5, with 7 nucleotides matching TRBD1. V shed 3 bases, J shed 4 bases, and the junction held 6 bases outside the gene matches. The CDR3 runs 15 residues. Germline V gene data show CDR1 as MDHEN and CDR2 as SYDVKM. In DNA, the CDR3 is TGTGCCAGCAGTTTTCCACAGGGGCTAAATCAGCCCCAGCATTTT. It codes for CASSFPQGLNQPQHF.

As DNA, the CDR3 is TGTGCCAGCAGTGTTGCCCTTGGCTATGGCTACACCTTC. Translation gives CASSVALGYGYTF. The J gene is TRBJ1-2, the V gene TRBV2, with unresolved D. Trimming took 4 bases from V and 4 from J, leaving 10 bases between them. The CDR3 is 13 residues long. The V gene's germline CDR1 is SNHLY and CDR2 FYNNEI.

V is TRBV2 and J is TRBJ2-7, with TRBD2 matching 7 bases. This CDR3 region has 12 residues. The germline V gene has CDR1 SNHLY and CDR2 FYNNEI. Germline trimming cut 8 bases from V and 6 bases from J; bases unmatched to any gene: 7. The CDR3 DNA follows: TGTGCCAGCCCGGGAGGCCGTGGCGAGCAGTACTTC. Protein sequence: CASPGGRGEQYF.

The chain is built from TRBV20-1 and TRBJ1-2; TRBD1 agrees at 11 bases. The V gene end was trimmed by 6 bases and the J gene end by 6 bases; junction bases not matched to a gene: 0. Germline CDR1 and CDR2: DFQATT and SNEGSKA (reference sequence). The CDR3 contains 11 residues. CDR3 DNA: TGCAGTGCGGGACAGGGGGATGGCTACACCTTC. It is translated as CSAGQGDGYTF.

The gene calls are TRBV5-1 and TRBJ1-2; maybe TRBD1 (6 bases). There are 15 residues in the CDR3. Germline values: CDR1 SGHRS, CDR2 YFSETQ. Trimming left V 4 bases short and J 5 bases short, with 18 bases between. The CDR3 coding sequence is TGCGCCAGCAGCAGCAGGGGACCCGATAGTTATGGCTACACCTTC. This encodes CASSSRGPDSYGYTF.

The V call is TRBV6-1, the J call TRBJ2-3; weak D call: TRBD2 (6 bases). CDR1 is MNHNS and CDR2 is SASEGT in the germline V gene. The V gene lost 2 bases and the J gene lost 1 base, with 13 bases spanning the gap. The CDR3 has 16 residues. This CDR3 is CASSEPLWRGTDTQYF. The CDR3 bases are TGTGCCAGCAGTGAACCCCTGTGGAGGGGCACAGATACGCAGTATTTT.